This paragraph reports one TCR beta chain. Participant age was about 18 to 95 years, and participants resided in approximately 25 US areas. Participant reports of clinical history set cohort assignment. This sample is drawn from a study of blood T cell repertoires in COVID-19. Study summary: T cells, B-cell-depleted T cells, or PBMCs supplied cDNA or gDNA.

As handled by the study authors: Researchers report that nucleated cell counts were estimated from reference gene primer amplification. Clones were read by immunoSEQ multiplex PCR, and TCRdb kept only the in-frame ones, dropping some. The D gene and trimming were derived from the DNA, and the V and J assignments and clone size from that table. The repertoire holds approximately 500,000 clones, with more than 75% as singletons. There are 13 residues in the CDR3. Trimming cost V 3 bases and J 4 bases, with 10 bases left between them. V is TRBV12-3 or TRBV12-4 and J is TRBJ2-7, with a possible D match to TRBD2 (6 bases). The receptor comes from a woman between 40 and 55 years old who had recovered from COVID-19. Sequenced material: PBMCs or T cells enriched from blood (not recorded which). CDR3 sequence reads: CASSLRGGYEQYF. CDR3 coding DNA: TGTGCCAGCAGTTTGCGGGGAGGATACGAGCAGTACTTC.